The rows below give T cell receptor beta chains drawn from one sample of a study of cytomegalovirus exposure and HLA in healthy donors. Sequenced by immunoSEQ multiplex PCR; TCRdb stores in-frame clones only, minus some. Of some 120,000 clones listed, 60% to 70% are singletons. Specimen: PBMCs. The receptor source for this set is a woman aged 35 to 49 in good health and CMV-seropositive. The CDR3 runs from the conserved cysteine through the conserved F or W. D genes are given only for firm matches. Expanded clones get a size class; other rows say once, few or many, or leave the size out.

v_call	j_call	clone_size	cdr3_length	d_call	cdr3_nt	cdr3_aa
TRBV5-6	TRBJ2-1	NA	14	TRBD2	TGTGCCAGCAGAGCTAGCGGGGATAACAATGAGCAGTTCTTC	CASRASGDNNEQFF
TRBV18	TRBJ2-3	NA	12	NA	TGTGCCAGCTCACTCTACACAGATACGCAGTATTTT	CASSLYTDTQYF
TRBV30	TRBJ2-4	NA	14	NA	TGTGCCTGGAGACAAGCGGGAGCCAAAAACATTCAGTACTTC	CAWRQAGAKNIQYF
TRBV9	TRBJ2-7	NA	15	NA	TGTGCCAGCAGCCCGGTGGCGGGCCCCTCCTACGAGCAGTACTTC	CASSPVAGPSYEQYF
TRBV19	TRBJ2-5	few	13	TRBD1	TGTGCCAGTAACCAGGGGGCCCGGGAGACCCAGTACTTC	CASNQGARETQYF
TRBV6-6	TRBJ1-1	once	12	NA	TGTGCCAGCAGCCAGGGGAACACTGAAGCTTTCTTT	CASSQGNTEAFF
TRBV18	TRBJ1-1	NA	16	TRBD1	TGTGCCAGCTCACGGTGGACAGGGGACATGAACACTGAAGCTTTCTTT	CASSRWTGDMNTEAFF
TRBV7-3	TRBJ2-1	few	14	TRBD2	TGTGCCAGCAGCCCAGCGGGACTAGACAATGAGCAGTTCTTC	CASSPAGLDNEQFF
TRBV28	TRBJ2-7	NA	15	TRBD2	TGTGCCAGTGATGGGGGAGCGGGATTGGGATACGAGCAGTACTTC	CASDGGAGLGYEQYF
TRBV4-3	TRBJ2-5	NA	16	NA	TGCGCCAGCAGCCAAGGAAACCAGGGGTACCAAGAGACCCAGTACTTC	CASSQGNQGYQETQYF
TRBV4-1	TRBJ2-1	NA	14	NA	TGCGCCAGCAGCCAAGCAGCGATCCTGAATGAGCAGTTCTTC	CASSQAAILNEQFF
TRBV25-1	TRBJ1-4	NA	15	NA	TGTGCCAGCAGTGATACAGGCAGCTATAATGAAAAACTGTTTTTT	CASSDTGSYNEKLFF
TRBV7-2	TRBJ1-2	NA	14	TRBD1	TGTGCCAGCAACCAAGGACAGGGGTACTATGGCTACACCTTC	CASNQGQGYYGYTF
TRBV7-9	TRBJ2-3	NA	17	NA	TGTGCCAGCAGCTTAGGTTCTAGCGAACCCTACACAGATACGCAGTATTTT	CASSLGSSEPYTDTQYF
TRBV19	TRBJ2-1	NA	14	TRBD2	TGTGCCAGTAGAGTAGCGGGATATAGCAATGAGCAGTTCTTC	CASRVAGYSNEQFF
TRBV28	TRBJ1-5	NA	16	TRBD1	TGTGCCAGCAGAAGCCCCAGGGGGAGAATCAATCAGTCCCAGCATTTT	CASRSPRGRINQSQHF
TRBV18	TRBJ1-5	NA	15	NA	TGTGCCAGCTCACCAGCAGGCCAGTCGAATCAGCCCCAGCATTTT	CASSPAGQSNQPQHF
TRBV9	TRBJ2-1	few	15	TRBD2	TGTGCCAGCAGCGGGGGGGTAGCGGGGCACAATGAGCAGTTCTTC	CASSGGVAGHNEQFF
TRBV6-4	TRBJ2-1	NA	15	TRBD2	TGTGCCAGCAGTGACGGGGCGGGAGCTTACAATGAGCAGTTCTTC	CASSDGAGAYNEQFF
TRBV5-4	TRBJ2-2	few	14	NA	TGTGCCAGCAGCTTCGGAGGGGACACCGGGGAGCTGTTTTTT	CASSFGGDTGELFF
TRBV25-1	TRBJ2-7	NA	12	NA	TGTGCCAGCGAAATTGGGGCGGGGGAGCAGTACTTC	CASEIGAGEQYF
TRBV11-2	TRBJ1-5	once	15	NA	TGTGCCAGCAGCTTAGGGCAGGGTTGGAGTCAGCCCCAGCATTTT	CASSLGQGWSQPQHF
TRBV9	TRBJ1-3	NA	15	TRBD1	TGTGCCAGCAGCGTAGCAGGGACAGGGGGAAACACCATATATTTT	CASSVAGTGGNTIYF
TRBV4-1	TRBJ2-7	NA	15	TRBD2	TGCGCCAGCAGCGAGGAAGGGAGGGCCTCCTACGAGCAGTACTTC	CASSEEGRASYEQYF
TRBV9	TRBJ2-7	NA	16	TRBD1	TGTGCCAGCAGCGTAGACTGGACAGGGGGGTTCTACGAGCAGTACTTC	CASSVDWTGGFYEQYF
TRBV21-1	TRBJ2-7	NA	19	NA	TGTGCCAGCAGCAAAAGACAGGGCCTTTCTAGCGGGAGCTCCTACGAGCAGTACTTC	CASSKRQGLSSGSSYEQYF
TRBV27	TRBJ2-7	NA	15	TRBD2	TGTGCCAGCAACCCCGGACTAGCGGGAGACCACGAGCAGTACTTC	CASNPGLAGDHEQYF
TRBV28	TRBJ1-6	NA	15	NA	TGTGCCAGCAGCCCCGGGGAGCTCTATAATTCACCCCTCCACTTT	CASSPGELYNSPLHF
TRBV25-1	TRBJ1-1	NA	14	NA	TGTGCCAGCAGTGAATTTGGCAGACAAACTGAAGCTTTCTTT	CASSEFGRQTEAFF
TRBV6-6	TRBJ2-2	NA	14	TRBD1	TGTGCCAGCGACAGGGGGCCCAACACCGGGGAGCTGTTTTTT	CASDRGPNTGELFF
TRBV7-9	TRBJ1-4	NA	16	NA	TGTGCCAGCAGCTTGAACGCGGCGGCAAATAATGAAAAACTGTTTTTT	CASSLNAAANNEKLFF
TRBV29-1	TRBJ1-2	NA	13	TRBD1	TGCAGCACCGGACAGGGGACTAACTATGGCTACACCTTC	CSTGQGTNYGYTF
TRBV11-2	TRBJ1-5	NA	15	TRBD1	TGTGCCAGCAGCTTAGGGACAGGGAACAATCAGCCCCAGCATTTT	CASSLGTGNNQPQHF
TRBV7-3	TRBJ1-1	NA	13	TRBD1	TGTGCCAGCAGCTCGACAGGGGGCTCTGAAGCTTTCTTT	CASSSTGGSEAFF
TRBV6-1	TRBJ2-7	few	15	NA	TGTGCCACCCTAAAGCGGAGCCCGGGGGCCTACGAGCAGTACTTC	CATLKRSPGAYEQYF
TRBV5-1	TRBJ2-1	NA	16	TRBD2	TGCGCCAGCAGCTCGGATGTAGCGGGAGTATACAATGAGCAGTTCTTC	CASSSDVAGVYNEQFF
TRBV6-1	TRBJ1-5	NA	13	NA	TGTGCCAGCAGTGAAGCGCAGACTCGTCCCCAGCATTTT	CASSEAQTRPQHF
TRBV9	TRBJ2-3	NA	13	NA	TGTGCCAGCAGCGCCCCTAATACAGATACGCAGTATTTT	CASSAPNTDTQYF
TRBV2	TRBJ2-7	few	13	NA	TGTGCCAGCAGTGTTGGTAGCGACTACGAGCAGTACTTC	CASSVGSDYEQYF
TRBV19	TRBJ1-4	few	15	NA	TGTGCCAGTAGCCTCGCGACAGGCTGGAGAGAAAAACTGTTTTTT	CASSLATGWREKLFF
TRBV7-8	TRBJ1-2	once	15	TRBD1	TGTGCCAGCAGCCCAGCTCGGACAGGGGAATCTGGCTACACCTTC	CASSPARTGESGYTF
TRBV18	TRBJ2-7	NA	16	TRBD2	TGTGCCAGCTCACCAGGTCGAGCGGGAGGGCCCTACGAGCAGTACTTC	CASSPGRAGGPYEQYF
TRBV7-2	TRBJ2-2	NA	14	TRBD2	TGTGCCAGCAGCTTTAGCGGGACAACCGGGGAGCTGTTTTTT	CASSFSGTTGELFF
TRBV7-9	TRBJ1-1	NA	12	NA	TGTGCCAGCAGCCAGAGTCCAGGGCGAGCTTTCTTT	CASSQSPGRAFF
TRBV5-1	TRBJ2-7	NA	16	TRBD1	TGCGCCAGCAGCTTAGCCTCGGGACCCAGGGGGTACGAGCAGTACTTC	CASSLASGPRGYEQYF
TRBV7-2	TRBJ1-2	NA	14	NA	TGTGCCAGCAGCTTAACACAGGGTGACTATGGCTACACCTTC	CASSLTQGDYGYTF
TRBV7-6	TRBJ1-2	NA	16	NA	TGTGCCAGCAGCTTAGCTCTCGGACACACTCCTTATGGCTACACCTTC	CASSLALGHTPYGYTF
TRBV28	TRBJ2-6	few	16	NA	TGTGCCAGCAGTTCTCCAGGAGGAGCTGGGGCCAACGTCCTGACTTTC	CASSSPGGAGANVLTF
TRBV2	TRBJ2-2	NA	14	NA	TGTGCCAGCACTGAACTATCGAACACCGGGGAGCTGTTTTTT	CASTELSNTGELFF
TRBV4-3	TRBJ2-7	NA	14	NA	TGCGCCAGCAGCCAAGATGGGGCTGCCTACGAGCAGTACTTC	CASSQDGAAYEQYF
TRBV7-2	TRBJ1-5	NA	15	NA	TGTGCCAGCAGCCAAGGGACACTGGGCAATCAGCCCCAGCATTTT	CASSQGTLGNQPQHF
TRBV25-1	TRBJ2-4	NA	14	NA	TGTGCCAGCAGTGCGCCGGGAGAAAAAAACATTCAGTACTTC	CASSAPGEKNIQYF
TRBV25-1	TRBJ1-5	NA	17	TRBD1	TGTGCCAGCAGTGAATCGACATGGGACAGGCAAGATCAGCCCCAGCATTTT	CASSESTWDRQDQPQHF
TRBV28	TRBJ2-5	NA	12	TRBD2	TGTGCCAGTGGGAGGGTACAAGAGACCCAGTACTTC	CASGRVQETQYF
TRBV5-1	TRBJ2-4	NA	17	TRBD1	TGCGCCAGCAGTTGGACAGGGGGCGATGGAGCCAAAAACATTCAGTACTTC	CASSWTGGDGAKNIQYF
TRBV7-3	TRBJ2-3	NA	16	TRBD2	TGTGCCAGCAGCTACAGGCCCCTAGCGGGAGGAGATACGCAGTATTTT	CASSYRPLAGGDTQYF
TRBV6-1	TRBJ1-5	NA	17	NA	TGTGCCAGCAGTGAAGCAAGAGGGGGTAGTAGCAATCAGCCCCAGCATTTT	CASSEARGGSSNQPQHF
TRBV5-1	TRBJ1-1	NA	14	NA	TGCGCCAGCCAATTATCCGAGGGAAACACTGAAGCTTTCTTT	CASQLSEGNTEAFF